This TCR beta chain comes out of a study of T cells after yellow fever vaccination. This clonotype occurred many times. TCRdb recomputed calls from the 5' RACE reads with MiXCR, one row per CDR3 protein. Among hundreds of thousands of distinct CDR3 sequences listed, more than 9% were seen once. The V and J ends lost 6 bases and 7 bases respectively, with 22 bases between them. From germline, CDR1 is MNHEY and CDR2 SVGAGI. This CDR3 is 16 amino acids long. This TCR came from a man younger than 35 who received the YFV17D yellow fever vaccine. The rearrangement uses TRBV6-5 and TRBJ1-5; the D gene is possibly TRBD1 (6 bases). The starting material was PBMCs, obtained on the day of the first yellow fever vaccination. CDR3 loop: CASSFEPPGEGQPQHF. The CDR3, as DNA: TGTGCCAGCAGCTTCGAACCCCCAGGGGAAGGACAGCCCCAGCATTTT.